A single sample gave rise to the 19 T cell receptor beta chains below, sequenced in a study of shared clonotypes between healthy human individuals. Clones were sequenced by immunoSEQ multiplex PCR, and TCRdb holds only the in-frame ones, with some missing. The repertoire holds around 1.4 million clones, with about 98.5% as singletons. Sequencing was carried out using naive CD4+ T cells sorted from blood. Indicated subset: CD45RA+ positively selected. The origin of the receptors is a man aged 25-40 years in good health.

This clone showed up just once. Distinct nucleotide sequences in the sample also encode this CDR3. V usage is TRBV10-3 and J usage is TRBJ1-2; tentatively, D is TRBD1 (5 bases). Trimming left V 0 bases short and J 7 bases short, with 9 bases between. CDR1 and CDR2 from the germline V gene are ENHRY and SYGVKD. The CDR3 extends over 13 amino acids. In DNA form, the CDR3 reads TGTGCCATCAGTGAGTCTGGGGGATCTGGCTACACCTTC. It translates to CAISESGGSGYTF.

This clone was detected once. This chain connects TRBV6-1 to TRBJ1-1; a weak D match, TRBD1 (6 bases). This CDR3 region has 13 residues. Trimming took off 5 bases at V and 1 base at J, with 8 bases between the two ends. CDR1 is MNHNS, CDR2 SASEGT, per germline. The CDR3 sequence is CASSQGRNTEAFF. The CDR3 nucleotides read TGTGCCAGCAGTCAGGGGAGGAACACTGAAGCTTTCTTT.

This chain joins TRBV19 and TRBJ2-5; possible D gene TRBD1, 6 bases. CDR3 length: 16 residues. Per the germline V gene, CDR1 is LNHDA and CDR2 is SQIVND (reference sequence). The V and J ends lost 5 bases and 5 bases respectively, with 21 bases between them. CDR3 residues: CASSVSAGVSQETQYF. CDR3 coding DNA: TGTGCCAGTAGTGTCTCTGCAGGGGTATCGCAGGAGACCCAGTACTTC.

V is TRBV6-5 and J is TRBJ2-7; 7 bases fit TRBD1. Trimming at V came to 6 bases and at J to 3 bases, leaving 11 bases not matched to a gene. From germline, CDR1 is MNHEY and CDR2 SVGAGI. The CDR3 consists of 15 residues. CDR3 residues: CASRRFTGDNYEQYF. The CDR3 coding sequence is TGTGCCAGCAGAAGATTTACAGGGGACAACTACGAGCAGTACTTC.

This chain joins TRBV5-1 and TRBJ2-1; D is ambiguous. The ends were cut back, 5 bases at V and 5 bases at J, with 14 bases in the middle. The length of the CDR3 is 14 residues. Germline lookup yields CDR1 SGHRS and CDR2 YFSETQ. The CDR3 coding sequence is TGCGCCAGCAGAAGGATGTCCGATAACAATGAGCAGTTCTTC. This encodes CASRRMSDNNEQFF.

This clone appeared a single time. V and J are TRBV6-5 and TRBJ2-5; either TRBD1 or TRBD2 may fit D (5 bases each). V lost 0 bases to trimming and J lost 4 bases, with 12 bases between them. Germline V gene sequence: CDR1 MNHEY, CDR2 SVGAGI. There are 15 residues in the CDR3. The CDR3 coding sequence is TGTGCCAGCAGTTACTCGTTCGGGGACGGAGAGACCCAGTACTTC. Protein product: CASSYSFGDGETQYF.

In this sample, this clone turned up once. The rearrangement links TRBV5-4 to TRBJ2-1, with D perhaps assigned TRBD1 or TRBD2 (5 bases each). V shed 2 bases and J shed 6 bases, with 15 bases lying between them. The germline CDR1 and CDR2 sequences are SGHNT and YYREEE (reference sequence). CDR3 length: 15 amino acids. Written as DNA, the CDR3 is TGTGCCAGCAGCTTCCGCCCCGGGACCTCCAATGAGCAGTTCTTC. Residues: CASSFRPGTSNEQFF.

V usage is TRBV28 and J usage is TRBJ2-1; D unclear. The length of the CDR3 is 12 residues. The germline V and J ends were trimmed by 3 bases and 8 bases, with 8 bases remaining between them. CDR1 is MDHEN, CDR2 SYDVKM, per germline. CDR3 in DNA: TGTGCCAGCAGTTTGAATGGGGATGAGCAGTTCTTC. This translates into CASSLNGDEQFF.

This chain connects TRBV5-6 to TRBJ1-1, with a weak D call TRBD1 (6 bases). This CDR3 spans 17 amino acids. V lost 4 bases to trimming and J lost 3 bases, with 22 bases between them. CDR1 and CDR2 from the germline V gene are SGHDT and YYEEEE. The CDR3, as DNA: TGTGCCAGCAGCCGAAACGTTAAAACAGGGTTGGACACTGAAGCTTTCTTT. Its translation is CASSRNVKTGLDTEAFF.

The V and J genes are TRBV25-1 and TRBJ2-5; D call uncertain. CDR1 and CDR2 from the germline V gene are MGHDK and SYGVNS. V was trimmed by 1 base and J by 7 bases, leaving 4 bases between them. CDR3 length: 11 amino acids. CDR3 coding DNA: TGTGCCAGCAGTGAATCAGTGACCCAGTACTTC. Translated: CASSESVTQYF.

This clone was recorded once. The V call is TRBV5-1, the J call TRBJ2-7, with 9 bases fitting TRBD2. The CDR3 sequence is 15 residues long. The V gene's germline CDR1 is SGHRS and CDR2 YFSETQ. V shed 4 bases, J shed 6 bases, and the junction held 11 bases outside the gene matches. The CDR3 is CASSPLAGALLEQYF. The CDR3 coding sequence is TGCGCCAGCAGCCCCTTAGCGGGAGCCCTCCTCGAGCAGTACTTC.

The chain employs TRBV5-6 and TRBJ2-3, with D tentatively TRBD2 (6 bases). Trimming left V 0 bases short and J 4 bases short, with 9 bases between. CDR3 length: 14 residues. The germline V gene encodes CDR1 SGHDT and CDR2 YYEEEE. CDR3 nucleotide sequence: TGTGCCAGCAGCTTGGCGGGGGTTTCAGATACGCAGTATTTT. This sequence encodes CASSLAGVSDTQYF.

The J gene is TRBJ2-1, the V gene TRBV27; the D call may be TRBD1 or TRBD2 (6 bases each). The CDR3 loop spans 16 amino acids. From germline, CDR1 is MNHEY and CDR2 SMNVEV (reference sequence). The V and J ends lost 3 bases and 4 bases respectively, with 16 bases between them. This chain's CDR3 is CASSFSAAGTYNEQFF. In DNA, the CDR3 is TGTGCCAGCAGTTTCTCCGCGGCGGGGACATACAATGAGCAGTTCTTC.

This chain uses TRBV5-6 with TRBJ1-1; D call uncertain. Germline CDR1 and CDR2: SGHDT and YYEEEE. The CDR3 consists of 15 residues. V lost 4 bases and J 2 bases, leaving 15 bases between the germline ends. The CDR3 DNA reads TGTGCCAGCAGCCCTGGTGGCAGCAGAAACACTGAAGCTTTCTTT. This translates into CASSPGGSRNTEAFF.

The chain employs TRBV7-2 and TRBJ2-5, with D unclear. This CDR3 spans 14 amino acids. The V end was cut by 5 bases, the J end by 2 bases, with 12 bases between. Germline values: CDR1 SGHTA, CDR2 FQGNSA. This chain's CDR3 is CASSPAGPQETQYF. CDR3 sequence (DNA): TGTGCCAGCAGCCCTGCTGGACCTCAAGAGACCCAGTACTTC.

The CDR3 sequence: CASSFPGLAGAFLYEQYF. Here the CDR3 DNA reads TGTGCCAGCAGCTTTCCGGGACTAGCGGGAGCCTTTCTATACGAGCAGTACTTC. The chain has TRBV7-8 and TRBJ2-7, with 14 bases that match TRBD2. The CDR3 is made up of 18 amino acids. CDR1 is SGHVS and CDR2 is FQNEAQ in the germline V gene. The trim removed 3 bases at V and 4 bases at J, leaving 11 bases unmatched.

V and J are TRBV29-1 and TRBJ2-2; 9 bases are a match to TRBD2. V dropped 4 bases and J dropped 1; count of bases not matched to a gene: 4. In germline, CDR1 is SQVTM, CDR2 ANQGSEA. CDR3 size: 15 residues. As DNA, the CDR3 is TGCAGCGTTGGACTAGCGGATAAGAACACCGGGGAGCTGTTTTTT. It is translated as CSVGLADKNTGELFF.

The genes are TRBV2 and TRBJ2-3; a weak D match, TRBD1 (6 bases). V lost 2 bases to trimming and J lost 12 bases, with 15 bases between them. The CDR3 contains 13 residues. Germline V gene lookup returns CDR1 SNHLY and CDR2 FYNNEI. The CDR3: CASSENGTPLQYF. The CDR3 nucleotides are TGTGCCAGCAGTGAAAACGGGACACCCCTCCAGTATTTT. The variable domain in full, completed from reference TRBV2 and TRBJ2-3, reads EPEVTQTPSHQVTQMGQEVILRCVPISNHLYFYWYRQILGQKVEFLVSFYNNEISEKSEIFDDQFSVERPDGSNFTLKIRSTKLEDSAMYFCASSENGTPLQYFGPGTRLTVL.

The genes are TRBV2 and TRBJ2-5, with 7 bases lining up with TRBD2. Germline CDR1 reads SNHLY; CDR2 reads FYNNEI. Trimming cost V 3 bases and J 2 bases; bases outside gene matches: 6. The CDR3 sequence is 15 residues long. The CDR3 region has the DNA TGTGCCAGCAGTGAGCCTAGCGGAATACAAGAGACCCAGTACTTC. Its protein product is CASSEPSGIQETQYF.